This T cell receptor (beta chain) was identified during a study of T cells in localized non-small cell lung cancer. The table came from immunoSEQ multiplex PCR; TCRdb's copy has only in-frame clones and leaves some out. Seen here are some 25,000 clones, roughly 90% observed once, and the top ten hold around 6%. The CDR3 consists of 20 residues. Between the trimmed V and J ends, which lost 0 bases and 0 bases, there was a span of 24 bases. Germline V gene data show CDR1 as GTSNPN and CDR2 as SVGIG (reference sequence). The origin of this receptor is a man between 40 and 75 years old with stage II lung adenocarcinoma. Sequences were derived from PBMCs, sampled before any cancer treatment. V and J are TRBV30 and TRBJ1-3; tentatively, D is TRBD1 (6 bases). The DNA of the CDR3 is TGTGCCTGGAGTGTGGAAGGCGGGGCAGGGGCTTTGAGCTCTGGAAACACCATATATTTT. Amino acid sequence: CAWSVEGGAGALSSGNTIYF.